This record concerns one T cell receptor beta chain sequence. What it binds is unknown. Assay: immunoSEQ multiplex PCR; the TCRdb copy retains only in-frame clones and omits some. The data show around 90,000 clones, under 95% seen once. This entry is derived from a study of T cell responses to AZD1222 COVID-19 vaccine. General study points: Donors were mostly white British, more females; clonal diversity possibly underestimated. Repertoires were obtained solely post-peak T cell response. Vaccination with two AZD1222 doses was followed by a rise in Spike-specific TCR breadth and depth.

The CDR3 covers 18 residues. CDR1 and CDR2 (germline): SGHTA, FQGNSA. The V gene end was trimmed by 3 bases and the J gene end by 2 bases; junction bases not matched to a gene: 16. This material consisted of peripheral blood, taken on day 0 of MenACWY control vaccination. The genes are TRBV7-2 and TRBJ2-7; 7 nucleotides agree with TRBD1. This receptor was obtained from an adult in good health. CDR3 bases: TGTGCCAGCAGCTTCCTTCGACCCGCGACAGGGAAAACCTACGAGCAGTACTTC. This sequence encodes CASSFLRPATGKTYEQYF.